This T cell receptor (beta chain) was retrieved from a study of blood T cell repertoires in COVID-19. The data were produced by immunoSEQ multiplex PCR, yet TCRdb's version contains in-frame clones alone and is incomplete. The sample carries over 200,000 clones, 88% recorded once. This sequence was found in a human donor in a cohort sampled during active COVID-19. What was sequenced was peripheral blood.

The CDR3 loop is CASSSGAVNEQFF. DNA for the CDR3: TGTGCCAGCAGCTCAGGGGCAGTGAATGAGCAGTTCTTC. The rearrangement links TRBV6-2 or TRBV6-3 to TRBJ2-1; D is possibly TRBD1 (6 bases). Trimming took off 6 bases at V and 7 bases at J, with 13 bases between the two ends. The CDR3 runs to 13 residues. Germline loops: CDR1 MNHEY, CDR2 SVGEGT.